The source of this TCR beta chain is a study of neurological immune-mediated disorders (dated by TCRdb to between 2017 and 2020). Regarding the study in general: Using UMI-based sequencing, the study compared peripheral blood TCR-beta repertoires from patients with HTLV-I-associated myelopathy (HAM/TSP), patients with multiple sclerosis, and healthy controls. Each longitudinal HAM/TSP and healthy donor was sampled at 3 time-points spaced at 3-40 month intervals. Alongside PBMC samples, the set of about 100 TCR-beta libraries contained longitudinal samples, technical triplicates, and paired CD4+ and CD8+ T-cell subsets that had been sorted. Of the 65 to 70 subjects in the cohort, approximately 15 were HAM/TSP patients, around 34 were multiple sclerosis patients, and some 20 were healthy controls. The paper's findings and limits, for the study overall: No identical CDR3 amino acid sequences were found to be shared among expanded clones across subjects, suggesting that TCR-beta repertoires were private in all groups. TCR clonal expansion was highest in HAM/TSP patients and lowest in MS patients, with MS patients falling below even healthy controls.

The table lists this clonotype with many counts. Its antigen is still unknown. No clone much larger than this one lies a single base away; base qualities are absent. The CDR3 numbers 12 residues from cysteine through phenylalanine. Solely the CDR3 DNA is kept, with 36 bases framed from the first base. The junction shows trimming of 5 bases on V and 2 bases on J, plus 5 bases between the germline ends. Looking up the germline V gene yields CDR1 MDHEN and CDR2 SYDVKM. This specimen's time point label, interpreted: longitudinal time-point 1 (baseline). Libraries from unsorted PBMCs were made from 2 million PBMCs kept in RNAlater at -80 degrees C until RNA extraction. Peripheral blood underwent Ficoll-Hypaque density gradient centrifugation to isolate PBMCs, which were then cryopreserved in liquid nitrogen. cDNA was synthesized by template-switch 5'RACE using a primer carrying a 10-nucleotide random unique molecular identifier by which each TCR transcript was tagged. Each sequencing run produced over 160 million TCR-beta sequences covering 15-18 subjects. The RNeasy kit was used for extraction of total RNA. Using the KAPA Real-time Library Amplification kit, TCR-beta VDJ regions were amplified with primers for the TCR constant region and the 5'RACE anchor. A first PCR added sample indexes and Illumina adaptors, after which a second PCR increased the library yield. After Ampure bead purification, the roughly 650 bp TCR product was size-selected on a 2% E-gel SizeSelection system. Library quality was checked on a Bioanalyzer, concentration was measured with Qubit, and libraries were quantified with the Kapa Library Quantification kit before pooling. Libraries were sequenced paired-end 2 x 150 bp on an Illumina HiSeq 2500. To increase sequence diversity, roughly 24-31% phiX was spiked into each library pool. Processing in the source paper ran as follows. The quality-filtered reads were processed with the UMI-based MiGEC pipeline, whose error correction step removed more than 75% of the raw TCR sequences. IMGT germline references were used for aligning VDJ genes, and each clonotype was defined as a unique CDR3 amino acid sequence together with its V-J genes. Clonal expansion, Shannon diversity and CDR3 relatedness (CalcPairwiseDistances, ClusterSamples) were evaluated with VDJtools, and phylogenetic trees were built with CLCbio workbench. Expanded clones were defined as having at least 8 unique UMIs, based on coefficient-of-variation modelling across technical triplicates. TCRdb took the public reads, trimmed them with fastp at Q25, ran MiXCR for clone calling and kept in-frame beta chains. Records with the same CDR3 protein are collapsed into one entry carrying the most frequent genes and DNA. Clone size and V and J calls follow TCRdb, not the original study. The sample profile shows some 77,000 distinct CDR3 sequences; around 15% of them were found once. The ten most abundant clones make up under 5.5% of the sample.

The sample comprised PBMCs. The V and J segments used are TRBV28 and TRBJ2-3, with the D segment identity uncertain. The receptor's source is a female donor with HTLV-1-associated myelopathy (HAM/TSP). Here the CDR3 is given as CASSHTTDTQYF. The nucleotide sequence reads as follows: TGTGCCAGCAGTCACACCACAGATACGCAGTATTTT.